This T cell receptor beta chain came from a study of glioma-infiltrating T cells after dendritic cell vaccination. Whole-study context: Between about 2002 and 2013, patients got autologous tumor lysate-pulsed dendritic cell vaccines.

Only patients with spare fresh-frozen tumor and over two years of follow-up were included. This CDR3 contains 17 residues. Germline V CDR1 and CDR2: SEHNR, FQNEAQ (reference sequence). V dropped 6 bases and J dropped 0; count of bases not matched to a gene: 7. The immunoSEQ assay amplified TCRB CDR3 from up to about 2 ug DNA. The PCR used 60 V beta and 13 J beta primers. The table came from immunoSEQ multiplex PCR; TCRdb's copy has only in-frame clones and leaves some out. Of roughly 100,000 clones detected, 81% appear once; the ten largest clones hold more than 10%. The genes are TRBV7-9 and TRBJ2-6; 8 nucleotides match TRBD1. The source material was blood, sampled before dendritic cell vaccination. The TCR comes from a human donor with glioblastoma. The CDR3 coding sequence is TGTGCCAGCAGGCCCAGGACAGGGCGCTCTGGGGCCAACGTCCTGACTTTC. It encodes CASRPRTGRSGANVLTF.